A single T cell receptor (beta chain) is shown here with its context. Its antigen is not known. This sample stems from a study of PD-1 blockade in classical Hodgkin lymphoma. General observations from the study: In CD4+ cells, TCR diversity went up significantly by C4D1, but in CD8+ cells it did not. Patients starting nivolumab under 1 year after ASCT were excluded.

The time point is: cycle 4 day 1 (C4D1), after more than five weeks of nivolumab. Relapse was seen in all patients after autologous stem cell transplantation, and brentuximab vedotin exposure was variable. The data were produced by immunoSEQ multiplex PCR, yet TCRdb's version contains in-frame clones alone and is incomplete. The sample lists roughly 96,000 clones, about 92% seen once, with just under 2% in the top ten. The sample was peripheral blood mononuclear cells (PBMCs), taken before the fourth cycle of nivolumab. This clonotype was sampled from a human donor with classical Hodgkin lymphoma.

The CDR3, as DNA: TGTGCCAGCAGTTTAGCCGGACTTTCTTACAATGAGCAGTTCTTC. This translates into CASSLAGLSYNEQFF. The rearrangement links TRBV27 to TRBJ2-1; maybe TRBD2 (5 bases). V was trimmed by 2 bases and J by 4 bases, leaving 12 bases between them. Germline V gene sequence: CDR1 MNHEY, CDR2 SMNVEV (reference sequence). This CDR3 has 15 residues.